The rows below give T cell receptor beta chains drawn from one sample of a study of radiotherapy plus CTLA-4 blockade in lung cancer. The assay was immunoSEQ multiplex PCR, and TCRdb's table has in-frame clones only and misses some. This sample has roughly 30,000 clones, with approximately 78% found just once. Material: peripheral blood, obtained from a patient treated with radiotherapy plus ipilimumab. The source is a human donor with non-small cell lung cancer who had stable disease on radiotherapy plus ipilimumab. Each CDR3 is given with its conserved first and last residue. Fields, in order: CDR3 protein, CDR3 DNA, clone size, D gene, J gene, V gene. D genes are given only for firm matches. Not all rows give a size; the values are once, few, many and, for expanded clones, a class.

CASSPPGGRNYGYTF | TGTGCCAGCAGTCCCCCCGGGGGGAGAAACTATGGCTACACCTTC | NA | NA | TRBJ1-2 | TRBV6-5
CASTYGYYGYTF | TGTGCCAGCACCTACGGCTACTATGGCTACACCTTC | few | NA | TRBJ1-2 | TRBV5-6
CASSPPEGTRASTEAFF | TGTGCCAGCTCACCACCGGAGGGGACCCGGGCTTCCACTGAAGCTTTCTTT | NA | NA | TRBJ1-1 | TRBV18
CASSLTGGNEQFF | TGTGCCAGCAGCCTCACAGGCGGCAATGAGCAGTTCTTC | NA | NA | TRBJ2-1 | TRBV11-2
CASSPQGGTFTEAFF | TGTGCCAGCAGCCCCCAGGGCGGAACCTTCACTGAAGCTTTCTTT | NA | NA | TRBJ1-1 | TRBV6-5
CASSFDRGPRAGELFF | TGCGCCAGCAGTTTTGACAGGGGGCCGAGGGCCGGGGAGCTGTTTTTT | NA | TRBD1 | TRBJ2-2 | TRBV5-1
CASSLRDRGDTGELFF | TGTGCCAGCAGTTTACGGGACAGGGGTGACACCGGGGAGCTGTTTTTT | NA | TRBD1 | TRBJ2-2 | TRBV25-1
CASSESKDSGSPLHF | TGCGCCAGCAGTGAGTCAAAAGATTCTGGGTCACCCCTCCACTTT | once | NA | TRBJ1-6 | TRBV10-2
CASSMDRGLDNEQFF | TGTGCCAGTAGTATGGACAGGGGGCTGGACAATGAGCAGTTCTTC | NA | TRBD1 | TRBJ2-1 | TRBV19
CASSYRLMNTEAFF | TGTGCCAGCAGCTACCGACTTATGAACACTGAAGCTTTCTTT | NA | NA | TRBJ1-1 | TRBV5-5
CASRRQGADNSPLHF | TGTGCCAGCAGACGACAGGGGGCCGATAATTCACCCCTCCACTTT | once | TRBD1 | TRBJ1-6 | TRBV27
CASSLTAGSHYEQYF | TGTGCCAGCAGCTTAACGGCGGGGAGCCACTACGAGCAGTACTTC | NA | NA | TRBJ2-7 | TRBV11-3
CSASEGRAATF | TGCAGTGCTAGTGAGGGCAGGGCTGCCACCTTC | once | NA | TRBJ1-2 | TRBV20-1